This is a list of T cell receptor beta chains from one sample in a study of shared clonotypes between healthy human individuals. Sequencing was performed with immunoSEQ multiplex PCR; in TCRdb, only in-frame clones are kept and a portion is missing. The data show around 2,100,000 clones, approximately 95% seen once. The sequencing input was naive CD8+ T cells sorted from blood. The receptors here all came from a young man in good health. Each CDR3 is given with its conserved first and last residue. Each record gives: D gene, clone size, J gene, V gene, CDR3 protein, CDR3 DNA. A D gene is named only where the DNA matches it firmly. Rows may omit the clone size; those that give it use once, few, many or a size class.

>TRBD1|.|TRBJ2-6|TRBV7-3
CASSLLGQGAAGANVLTF
TGTGCCAGCAGCTTACTTGGACAGGGAGCAGCTGGGGCCAACGTCCTGACTTTC
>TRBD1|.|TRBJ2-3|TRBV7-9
CASSSDRVSTDTQYF
TGTGCCAGCAGTTCCGACAGGGTCAGCACAGATACGCAGTATTTT
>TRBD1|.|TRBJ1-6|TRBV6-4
CASIRTGGHNSPLHF
TGTGCCAGCATTAGGACAGGGGGCCATAATTCACCCCTCCACTTT
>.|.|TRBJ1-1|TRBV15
CATSSAGMGSVSEAFF
TGTGCCACCAGCAGTGCGGGTATGGGGTCAGTATCTGAAGCTTTCTTT
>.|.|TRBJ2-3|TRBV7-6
CASSPGIRGLTDTQYF
TGTGCCAGCAGTCCCGGGATTCGGGGGCTCACAGATACGCAGTATTTT
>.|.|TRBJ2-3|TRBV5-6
CASSFYGGTDTQYF
TGTGCCAGCAGCTTCTACGGGGGCACAGATACGCAGTATTTT
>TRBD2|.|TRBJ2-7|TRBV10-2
CASSRGTSGTYEQYF
TGCGCCAGCAGTCGCGGGACTAGCGGGACCTACGAGCAGTACTTC
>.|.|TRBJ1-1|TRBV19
CASSIAAAFTEAFF
TGTGCCAGTAGTATTGCGGCGGCATTCACTGAAGCTTTCTTT
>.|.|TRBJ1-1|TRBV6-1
CASSESQRTAMNTEAFF
TGTGCCAGCAGTGAGTCACAGAGGACGGCAATGAACACTGAAGCTTTCTTT
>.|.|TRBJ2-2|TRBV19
CASSIFGGQVGELFF
TGTGCCAGTAGTATCTTTGGGGGCCAAGTCGGGGAGCTGTTTTTT
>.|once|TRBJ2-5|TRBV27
CASSSEVGDYQETQYF
TGTGCCAGCAGTTCCGAGGTGGGAGACTACCAAGAGACCCAGTACTTC
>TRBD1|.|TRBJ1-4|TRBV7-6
CASSTIETGGFEKLFF
TGTGCCAGCAGCACTATAGAGACAGGGGGCTTTGAAAAACTGTTTTTT
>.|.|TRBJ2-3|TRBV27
CASSLIGSRDTQYF
TGTGCCAGCAGTTTGATCGGGAGTAGAGATACGCAGTATTTT
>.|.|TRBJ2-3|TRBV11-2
CASSLDGGSWSTDTQYF
TGTGCCAGCAGCTTAGATGGGGGTAGCTGGAGCACAGATACGCAGTATTTT
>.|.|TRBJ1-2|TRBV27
CASVSPEGGGYTF
TGTGCCAGCGTGTCGCCGGAGGGTGGGGGCTACACCTTC
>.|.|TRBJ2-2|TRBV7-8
CASALGNTGELFF
TGTGCCAGCGCATTAGGGAACACCGGGGAGCTGTTTTTT
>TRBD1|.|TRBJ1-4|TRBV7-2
CASSLAFPGQGSTNEKLFF
TGTGCCAGCAGCTTAGCATTCCCGGGACAGGGGTCAACTAATGAAAAACTGTTTTTT
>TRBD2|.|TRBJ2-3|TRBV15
CATSIGTSGDTQYF
TGTGCCACCAGCATCGGGACTAGCGGGGATACGCAGTATTTT
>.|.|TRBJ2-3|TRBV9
CASSDPGLPTDTQYF
TGTGCCAGCAGCGACCCAGGACTCCCCACAGATACGCAGTATTTT
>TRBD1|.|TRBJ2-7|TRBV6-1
CASSGTGLYEQYF
TGTGCCAGCAGCGGGACAGGGTTATACGAGCAGTACTTC
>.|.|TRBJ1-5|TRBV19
CASSIRADQPQHF
TGTGCCAGTAGTATCAGGGCGGATCAGCCCCAGCATTTT
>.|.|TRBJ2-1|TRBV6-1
CASSEYPAQGEGGDEQFF
TGTGCCAGCAGTGAATACCCAGCGCAAGGTGAGGGTGGCGATGAGCAGTTCTTC
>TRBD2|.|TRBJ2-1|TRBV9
CASSFTSGSNNEQFF
TGTGCCAGCAGCTTCACTAGCGGGAGCAATAATGAGCAGTTCTTC
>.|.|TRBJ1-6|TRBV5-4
CASSPGLGDSPLHF
TGTGCCAGCAGCCCGGGCCTGGGGGATTCACCCCTCCACTTT
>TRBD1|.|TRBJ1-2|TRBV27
CASSVAQGGSGYGYTF
TGTGCCAGCAGTGTAGCACAGGGGGGGAGTGGGTATGGCTACACCTTC
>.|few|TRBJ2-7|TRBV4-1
CASSQEGRSYEQYF
TGCGCCAGCAGCCAAGAGGGACGGAGCTACGAGCAGTACTTC
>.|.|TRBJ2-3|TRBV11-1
CASSPWGPTDTQYF
TGTGCCAGCAGCCCCTGGGGACCCACAGATACGCAGTATTTT
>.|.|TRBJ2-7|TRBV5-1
CASSSGSREQYF
TGCGCCAGCAGCTCCGGTTCCCGCGAGCAGTACTTC
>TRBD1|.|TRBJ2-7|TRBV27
CASSYTGDNEQYF
TGTGCCAGCAGTTATACAGGGGACAACGAGCAGTACTTC
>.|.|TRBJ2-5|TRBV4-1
CASSLRAVGETQYF
TGCGCCAGCAGCCTCCGGGCAGTGGGCGAGACCCAGTACTTC
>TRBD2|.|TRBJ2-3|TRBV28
CASSLYSGGTDTQYF
TGTGCCAGCAGTTTATATAGCGGGGGCACAGATACGCAGTATTTT
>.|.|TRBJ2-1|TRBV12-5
CASAGGPVDEQFF
TGTGCTAGTGCAGGGGGGCCGGTCGATGAGCAGTTCTTC
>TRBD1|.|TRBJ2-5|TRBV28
CASSSTGDQETQYF
TGTGCCAGCAGTTCTACAGGGGACCAAGAGACCCAGTACTTC
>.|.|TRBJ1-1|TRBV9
CASSSPPAANTEAFF
TGTGCCAGCAGCTCCCCCCCGGCTGCCAACACTGAAGCTTTCTTT
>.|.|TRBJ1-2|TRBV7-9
CASSLSVREPLEGYTF
TGTGCCAGCAGCTTATCAGTCCGCGAGCCGTTGGAAGGCTACACCTTC
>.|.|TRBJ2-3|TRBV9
CASSGRGANTQYF
TGTGCCAGCAGCGGGCGAGGGGCGAATACGCAGTATTTT
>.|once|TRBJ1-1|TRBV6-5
CASSYSGGLNTEAFF
TGTGCCAGCAGTTACTCCGGGGGATTGAACACTGAAGCTTTCTTT
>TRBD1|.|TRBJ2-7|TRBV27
CASSAGTGAYEQYF
TGTGCCAGCAGTGCCGGGACAGGAGCCTACGAGCAGTACTTC
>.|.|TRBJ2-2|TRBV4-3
CASSQEPHRGGTGELFF
TGCGCCAGCAGCCAAGAACCGCACAGGGGGGGGACCGGGGAGCTGTTTTTT
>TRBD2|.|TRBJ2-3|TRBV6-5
CASSGVAGSTDTQYF
TGTGCCAGCAGTGGGGTAGCGGGGAGCACAGATACGCAGTATTTT
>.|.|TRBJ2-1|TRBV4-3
CASSQNPWGDINEQFF
TGCGCCAGCAGCCAGAACCCATGGGGGGACATTAATGAGCAGTTCTTC
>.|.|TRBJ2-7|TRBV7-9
CASSLVGTHEQYF
TGTGCCAGCAGCTTAGTCGGCACCCACGAGCAGTACTTC
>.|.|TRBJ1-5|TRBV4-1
CASSQGAVDQPQHF
TGCGCCAGCAGCCAAGGGGCAGTGGATCAGCCCCAGCATTTT
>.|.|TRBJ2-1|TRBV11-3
CASSWQGGEQFF
TGTGCCAGCAGCTGGCAGGGGGGTGAGCAGTTCTTC
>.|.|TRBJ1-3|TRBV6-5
CASSYGGDSGNTIYF
TGTGCCAGCAGTTACGGGGGGGACTCTGGAAACACCATATATTTT
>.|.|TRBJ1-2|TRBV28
CASSNPGSYGYTF
TGTGCCAGCAGTAACCCAGGGTCGTATGGCTACACCTTC
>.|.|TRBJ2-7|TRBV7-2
CASSFDWPYEQYF
TGTGCCAGCAGCTTTGACTGGCCTTACGAGCAGTACTTC
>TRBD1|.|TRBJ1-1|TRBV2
CASSDPLSGTGGRNTEAFF
TGTGCCAGCAGTGACCCTCTATCCGGGACAGGGGGCAGGAACACTGAAGCTTTCTTT
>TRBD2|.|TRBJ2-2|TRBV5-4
CASSEYTSGSPGELFF
TGTGCCAGCAGCGAATATACTAGCGGGAGCCCCGGGGAGCTGTTTTTT
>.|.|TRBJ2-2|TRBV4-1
CASSPLGEDTSRELFF
TGCGCCAGCAGCCCCCTAGGGGAAGATACGAGCCGGGAGCTGTTTTTT
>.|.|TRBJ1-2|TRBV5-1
CASSLGGPAYGYTF
TGCGCCAGCAGCTTGGGGGGGCCAGCCTATGGCTACACCTTC
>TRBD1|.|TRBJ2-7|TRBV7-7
CASSPGQGYEQYF
TGTGCTAGCAGCCCGGGACAGGGATACGAGCAGTACTTC
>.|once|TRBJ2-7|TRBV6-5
CASSLGQFPYEQYF
TGTGCCAGCAGCCTAGGACAGTTCCCCTACGAGCAGTACTTC
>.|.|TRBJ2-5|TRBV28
CASSFPGLETQYF
TGTGCCAGCAGTTTCCCAGGGCTAGAGACCCAGTACTTC
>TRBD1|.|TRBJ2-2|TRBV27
CASSFSGGAAGELFF
TGTGCCAGCAGTTTCTCAGGGGGCGCTGCCGGGGAGCTGTTTTTT